This T cell receptor (beta chain) comes out of a study of cytomegalovirus exposure and HLA in healthy donors. Points on this clone: Its antigen is not known.

Study-level findings and limits: Researchers counted 150 to 200 TCR beta chains as cytomegalovirus-associated. The classifier reportedly diagnosed cytomegalovirus status with high specificity and sensitivity. Among TCR sequences, most were rare, though some public TCRs appeared in many donors.

TCRdb keeps only in-frame clones here, not all; method: immunoSEQ multiplex PCR. The sample has some 240,000 clones, 70% to 90% seen once; the top ten hold 1% to 1.5%. There are 13 residues in the CDR3. The V and J ends lost 6 bases and 8 bases, in that order; junction bases with no gene match: 11. In germline, CDR1 is SQVTM, CDR2 ANQGSEA. The sequence was obtained from a woman in her 30s in good health and CMV-seropositive. The rearrangement joins TRBV29-1 to TRBJ1-2; 8 bases map to TRBD1. Source material: PBMCs. The DNA of the CDR3 is TGCAGCGTAAGGGAGACAGGGGTGTACGGCTACACCTTC. Its protein is CSVRETGVYGYTF.